A single sample is the source of the 28 T cell receptor beta chains below, sequenced in a study of cytomegalovirus exposure and HLA in healthy donors. The PCR made use of 60 Vbeta and 13 Jbeta primers. Method: immunoSEQ multiplex PCR; TCRdb's copy keeps in-frame clones and lacks some. The sample holds approximately 140,000 clones; 60% to 85% are singletons and the top ten take less than 15%. The sequenced material came from PBMCs. The receptors come from a man aged 35-49 years in good health and CMV-seropositive.

The chain's CDR3 is CASSLTGHPQETQYF. CDR3 nucleotide sequence: TGTGCCAGCAGCCTAACGGGACACCCACAAGAGACCCAGTACTTC. V and J are TRBV9 and TRBJ2-5; possibly TRBD1 for D (6 bases). The CDR3 runs 15 residues. Trimming removed 4 bases at V and 2 bases at J, with 15 bases between. Germline V gene data show CDR1 as SGDLS and CDR2 as YYNGEE.

The rearrangement uses TRBV28 and TRBJ2-7, with TRBD1 matching over 9 bases. CDR1 is MDHEN, CDR2 SYDVKM, per germline. The CDR3 covers 14 residues. J was trimmed by 5 bases and V by 7 bases; bases with no gene match: 9. The CDR3 protein is CASTNPGQGDEQYF. DNA of the CDR3: TGTGCCAGCACTAACCCGGGACAGGGCGACGAGCAGTACTTC. Full variable domain (rest looked up from reference TRBV28 and TRBJ2-7): DVKVTQSSRYLVKRTGEKVFLECVQDMDHENMFWYRQDPGLGLRLIYFSYDVKMKEKGDIPEGYSVSREKKERFSLILESASTNQTSMYLCASTNPGQGDEQYFGPGTRLTVT.

The rearrangement links TRBV5-1 to TRBJ2-6; unclear D gene. Germline assignment: CDR1 SGHRS and CDR2 YFSETQ. Trimming stripped 2 bases from V and 3 bases from J, with 9 bases between. The CDR3 length is 15 residues. The CDR3 loop reads CASSFQSSGANVLTF. The CDR3 DNA reads TGCGCCAGCAGCTTCCAATCTAGTGGGGCCAACGTCCTGACTTTC.

The gene calls are TRBV5-5 and TRBJ1-2; the match to TRBD1 covers 7 bases. Germline V gene data show CDR1 as SGHKS and CDR2 as YYEKEE (reference sequence). This CDR3 contains 12 residues. Trimming at V came to 2 bases and at J to 6 bases, leaving 1 base not matched to a gene. CDR3 nucleotide sequence: TGTGCCAGCAGCTTCGACAGGGATGGCTACACCTTC. This codes for CASSFDRDGYTF. The full variable domain, in which reference TRBV5-5 and TRBJ1-2 provide the parts outside the CDR3, is DAGVTQSPTHLIKTRGQQVTLRCSPISGHKSVSWYQQVLGQGPQFIFQYYEKEERGRGNFPDRFSARQFPNYSSELNVNALLLGDSALYLCASSFDRDGYTFGSGTRLTVV.

The chain uses TRBV7-9 and TRBJ2-2; D gene ambiguous. CDR1 and CDR2 from the germline V gene are SEHNR and FQNEAQ (reference sequence). V was cut by 1 base and J by 8 bases, with 5 bases left in between. The CDR3 runs 12 residues. This CDR3 is CASSLELGELFF. For the CDR3, the DNA is TGTGCCAGCAGCTTAGAACTGGGGGAGCTGTTTTTT.

This rearrangement joins TRBV5-1 to TRBJ2-3; perhaps TRBD1 as D (6 bases). The germline V gene has CDR1 SGHRS and CDR2 YFSETQ. This CDR3 is built from 14 residues. The V end was cut by 7 bases, the J end by 2 bases, with 14 bases between. CDR3 sequence: CASHRTELTDTQYF. CDR3 DNA: TGCGCCAGCCACCGGACAGAACTCACAGATACGCAGTATTTT.

The chain carries TRBV5-6 and TRBJ1-3; D possibly corresponds to TRBD1 (5 bases). Per the germline V gene, CDR1 is SGHDT and CDR2 is YYEEEE. This CDR3 contains 14 residues. The germline V and J ends were trimmed by 6 bases and 2 bases, with 12 bases remaining between them. In nucleotides, the CDR3 is TGTGCCAGCACCTCGACAGCAGCTGGAAACACCATATATTTT. Residues: CASTSTAAGNTIYF.

The chain links TRBV7-2 to TRBJ2-1; D is undetermined. V dropped 4 bases and J dropped 0 bases, with 7 bases sitting between them. Germline V lookup: CDR1 SGHTA, CDR2 FQGNSA. This CDR3 is built from 14 residues. The DNA of the CDR3 is TGTGCCAGCAGCTCCTTGAGCTCCTACAATGAGCAGTTCTTC. Protein product: CASSSLSSYNEQFF.

CDR3 in amino acids: CASSLNYGYTF. The CDR3 DNA is TGTGCCAGCAGTCTCAACTATGGCTACACCTTC. V is TRBV28 and J is TRBJ1-2; D ambiguous. This CDR3 spans 11 amino acids. Trimming removed 5 bases from V and 2 bases from J, with 3 bases in between. In germline, CDR1 is MDHEN, CDR2 SYDVKM.

The gene calls are TRBV27 and TRBJ2-7, with TRBD2 identical over 9 bases. The CDR3 runs to 15 residues. CDR1 is MNHEY and CDR2 is SMNVEV in the germline V gene (reference sequence). The trim removed 6 bases at V and 3 bases at J, leaving 9 bases unmatched. The CDR3 region is CASRGLAQSYYEQYF. CDR3 bases: TGTGCCAGCAGGGGACTAGCCCAATCCTACTACGAGCAGTACTTC.

This clone was detected a few times. The rearrangement uses TRBV5-8 and TRBJ1-5; D is ambiguous. Germline assignment: CDR1 SGHTS and CDR2 YDEGEE. The V end was cut by 2 bases, the J end by 6 bases, with 6 bases between. The CDR3 sequence is 12 residues long. CDR3 region: CASSFPGQPQHF. The CDR3 nucleotides read TGTGCCAGCAGCTTCCCCGGTCAGCCCCAGCATTTT.

This clone was observed a few times. The gene calls are TRBV5-4 and TRBJ2-7; a weak D match, TRBD2 (6 bases). The V and J ends lost 4 bases and 6 bases respectively, with 23 bases between them. Looked up from germline, CDR1 is SGHNT and CDR2 is YYREEE (reference sequence). The CDR3 has 16 residues. CDR3 protein: CASSGGGGSLVREQYF. DNA of the CDR3: TGTGCCAGCAGCGGGGGAGGAGGGTCGCTCGTTCGCGAGCAGTACTTC.

This rearrangement joins TRBV5-1 to TRBJ2-2; unclear D gene. CDR1 SGHRS and CDR2 YFSETQ come from the germline V gene. V lost 4 bases and J lost 4, with 11 bases in between. The CDR3 spans 14 residues. The CDR3 sequence is CASSPPASTGELFF. The CDR3, as DNA: TGCGCCAGCAGCCCCCCCGCGAGCACCGGGGAGCTGTTTTTT.

This clone was observed a few times. The V call is TRBV12-2, the J call TRBJ1-2. TRBV12-2 is a recognized pseudogene. The CDR3 consists of 13 residues. This chain's CDR3 is CASRLGGPHGYTF. In DNA, the CDR3 is TGTGCAAGTCGCTTGGGGGGGCCTCATGGCTACACCTTC.

V usage is TRBV5-1 and J usage is TRBJ2-1; weak D call: TRBD1 (6 bases). Trimming took off 1 base at V and 9 bases at J, with 14 bases between the two ends. The CDR3 extends over 14 amino acids. The germline CDR1 and CDR2 sequences are SGHRS and YFSETQ. The CDR3, as DNA: TGCGCCAGCAGCTTGCCAACAGGGAAAGGTGAGCAGTTCTTC. Translation gives CASSLPTGKGEQFF.

The J gene is TRBJ2-1, the V gene TRBV2, with a tentative D call TRBD2 (5 bases). Germline loops: CDR1 SNHLY, CDR2 FYNNEI. The CDR3 runs to 12 residues. V lost 2 bases to trimming and J lost 13 bases, with 12 bases between them. The CDR3 nucleotides are TGTGCCAGCAGTGAATATGAGGGTAGACAGTTCTTC. Amino acid sequence: CASSEYEGRQFF.

The chain joins TRBV28 to TRBJ2-1, with 7 bases identical to TRBD2. Trimming cost V 6 bases and J 1 base; bases outside gene matches: 6. Germline CDR1 is MDHEN and CDR2 is SYDVKM. The CDR3 length is 15 residues. In nucleotides, the CDR3 is TGTGCCAGCAGACCCCTAGCGGAGTCCTACAATGAGCAGTTCTTC. Its translation: CASRPLAESYNEQFF.

A single count supports this clone. The rearrangement joins TRBV7-9 to TRBJ1-2, with 7 nucleotides matching TRBD1. The V and J ends lost 1 base and 8 bases, in that order; junction bases with no gene match: 4. The CDR3 contains 13 residues. Germline V gene sequence: CDR1 SEHNR, CDR2 FQNEAQ (reference sequence). This chain's CDR3 is CASSLEGDSGYTF. The CDR3, as DNA: TGTGCCAGCAGCTTAGAGGGGGACAGCGGCTACACCTTC.

V is TRBV7-9 and J is TRBJ2-3; D perhaps matches TRBD2 (6 bases). The CDR3 runs 14 residues. The V gene's germline CDR1 is SEHNR and CDR2 FQNEAQ (reference sequence). Trimming shortened V by 5 bases and J by 2 bases, and 11 bases separated the two germline ends. The CDR3 DNA reads as TGTGCCAGCAGCCTTAGCGGCAACACAGATACGCAGTATTTT. Translating gives CASSLSGNTDTQYF.

This clone is large within its sample. This chain connects TRBV4-3 to TRBJ2-2; 12 bases line up with TRBD2. V gave up 8 bases and J gave up 2 bases; unmatched junction bases: 6. Germline V gives CDR1 LGHNA, CDR2 YSLEER. The CDR3 is 16 residues long. CDR3: CASRETSGGNTGELFF. The CDR3 DNA reads TGCGCCAGCCGGGAGACTAGCGGGGGCAACACCGGGGAGCTGTTTTTT.

The V call is TRBV11-1, the J call TRBJ2-5, with 8 bases matching TRBD1. The CDR3 loop spans 14 amino acids. The J segment lost 3 bases and the V segment lost 4 bases, leaving 4 bases of the junction unmatched. Per germline, CDR1 SGHAT and CDR2 FQDESV (reference sequence). DNA of the CDR3: TGTGCCAGCAGCTCGCAGGGGGCAAAAGAGACCCAGTACTTC. This codes for CASSSQGAKETQYF.

The CDR3 DNA reads TGTGCCAGCAGCTTAGCTGGGACTAGCGGGGGCGAGCAGTACTTC. Its protein is CASSLAGTSGGEQYF. The chain uses TRBV7-2 and TRBJ2-7, with 14 bases identical to TRBD2. Trimming removed 0 bases from V and 6 bases from J; junction bases left unmatched: 1. Germline V lookup: CDR1 SGHTA, CDR2 FQGNSA. The CDR3 totals 15 residues.

V and J are TRBV5-6 and TRBJ2-3; no clear D gene. The V end lost 1 base, the J end lost 2 bases, and 14 bases lay between the germline ends. Germline-derived CDR1 and CDR2 are SGHDT and YYEEEE. The CDR3 sequence is 16 residues long. The CDR3 reads CASSLKRLSFTDTQYF. CDR3 nucleotides: TGTGCCAGCAGCTTGAAACGACTCTCCTTCACAGATACGCAGTATTTT.

The J gene is TRBJ1-5, the V gene TRBV9; 11 bases agree with TRBD1. CDR1 SGDLS and CDR2 YYNGEE come from the germline V gene. The length of the CDR3 is 14 residues. V dropped 7 bases and J dropped 5; count of bases not matched to a gene: 5. The CDR3 reads CASGTGGIDQPQHF. The CDR3 bases are TGTGCCAGCGGGACAGGGGGGATTGATCAGCCCCAGCATTTT.

The V and J genes are TRBV5-1 and TRBJ2-7; weak D call: TRBD2 (6 bases). The CDR3 loop spans 14 amino acids. The V end was cut by 6 bases, the J end by 2 bases, with 15 bases between. Germline V gene lookup returns CDR1 SGHRS and CDR2 YFSETQ. CDR3 coding DNA: TGCGCCAGCACTCACGGGACTCCTCCCTACGAGCAGTACTTC. Protein: CASTHGTPPYEQYF.

V and J are TRBV11-1 and TRBJ2-1; 10 bases align to TRBD2. The CDR3 is made up of 13 amino acids. The trim removed 9 bases at V and 4 bases at J, leaving 3 bases unmatched. The germline gives CDR1 SGHAT, CDR2 FQDESV (reference sequence). This CDR3 is CARGTSVYNEQFF. CDR3 DNA: TGTGCCAGGGGGACTAGCGTTTACAATGAGCAGTTCTTC.

The J gene is TRBJ2-2, the V gene TRBV14; no definite D call. This CDR3 is 13 amino acids long. From germline, CDR1 is SGHDN and CDR2 FVKESK. V lost 1 base, J lost 4 bases, and 4 bases lay in between. CDR3 sequence (DNA): TGTGCCAGCAGCCAAGCAGTCACCGGGGAGCTGTTTTTT. Amino acid sequence: CASSQAVTGELFF.

This clone was seen just once. V usage is TRBV5-1 and J usage is TRBJ2-1, with TRBD2 matching over 7 bases. This CDR3 comprises 15 residues. V dropped 1 base and J dropped 3; count of bases not matched to a gene: 4. In germline, CDR1 is SGHRS, CDR2 YFSETQ. Here the CDR3 DNA reads TGCGCCAGCAGCTTGTCCGGACTAGACTACAATGAGCAGTTCTTC. Amino acid sequence: CASSLSGLDYNEQFF. Filled out from reference TRBV5-1 and TRBJ2-1, the complete variable domain reads KAGVTQTPRYLIKTRGQQVTLSCSPISGHRSVSWYQQTPGQGLQFLFEYFSETQRNKGNFPGRFSGRQFSNSRSEMNVSTLELGDSALYLCASSLSGLDYNEQFFGPGTRLTVL.